The 7 T cell receptor beta chains reported below all come from one sample, sequenced in a study of blood T cell repertoires in COVID-19. The protocol was immunoSEQ multiplex PCR, while the TCRdb copy is restricted to in-frame clones and leaves out a portion. The sample contains roughly 150,000 clones, around 87% of which appear only once. The sample consisted of peripheral blood. Source of these receptors: a human donor in a cohort sampled during active COVID-19.

This clone was seen a single time. V gene TRBV11-3 combines with J gene TRBJ1-1; tentative D call: TRBD1 (5 bases). The germline V gene encodes CDR1 SGHNT and CDR2 YENEEA. The CDR3 spans 13 residues. Trimming stripped 0 bases from V and 5 bases from J, with 7 bases between. The DNA for the CDR3 is TGTGCCAGCAGCTTAGATTCAGGGACTGAAGCTTTCTTT. Its translation is CASSLDSGTEAFF.

This chain connects TRBV9 to TRBJ2-7, with 7 bases identical to TRBD1. Trimming removed 3 bases from V and 2 bases from J; junction bases left unmatched: 5. The CDR3 extends over 14 amino acids. CDR1 and CDR2 from the germline V gene are SGDLS and YYNGEE. CDR3 sequence: CASSGRDSPYEQYF. The CDR3 DNA reads as TGTGCCAGCAGCGGAAGGGACAGCCCCTACGAGCAGTACTTC.

In this sample, this clone turned up a few times. The J gene is TRBJ1-2, the V gene TRBV18, with D unresolved. V gave up 0 bases and J gave up 5 bases, with 13 bases separating them. Germline V gene data show CDR1 as KGHSH and CDR2 as LQKENI. CDR3 size: 15 residues. In DNA, the CDR3 is TGTGCCAGCTCACCACCGTCCCTCCAGAAGTATGGCTACACCTTC. Protein product: CASSPPSLQKYGYTF.

This chain joins TRBV10-3 and TRBJ2-1; 8 nucleotides match TRBD1. The J segment lost 3 bases and the V segment lost 0 bases, leaving 1 base of the junction unmatched. The CDR3 loop spans 15 amino acids. The germline CDR1 and CDR2 sequences are ENHRY and SYGVKD. In nucleotides, the CDR3 is TGTGCCATCAGTGAGTCCGGACAGGGCTACAATGAGCAGTTCTTC. Protein sequence: CAISESGQGYNEQFF.

On this clone itself: At the DNA level, this CDR3 is encoded by other sequences in the same sample as well. The chain is built from TRBV30 and TRBJ1-5; D not certain. Trimming took off 2 bases at V and 2 bases at J, with 7 bases between the two ends. Germline loops: CDR1 GTSNPN, CDR2 SVGIG (reference sequence). This CDR3 comprises 13 residues. The CDR3, as DNA: TGTGCCTGGAGTCCCCAGGGCAATCAGCCCCAGCATTTT. Its protein product is CAWSPQGNQPQHF.

V and J are TRBV5-6 and TRBJ1-2; D possibly corresponds to TRBD1 (5 bases). V was cut by 0 bases and J by 7 bases, with 13 bases left in between. This CDR3 region has 14 residues. Per germline, CDR1 SGHDT and CDR2 YYEEEE. CDR3 protein: CASSLELRGSGYTF. CDR3 nucleotide sequence: TGTGCCAGCAGCTTGGAACTGCGGGGGTCTGGCTACACCTTC.

This chain connects TRBV19 to TRBJ2-7; D is perhaps TRBD1 (6 bases). Trimming left V 3 bases short and J 2 bases short, with 11 bases between. Germline values: CDR1 LNHDA, CDR2 SQIVND (reference sequence). The CDR3 covers 14 residues. The DNA of the CDR3 is TGTGCCAGTAGTATGCGTCAGGGGCCCTACGAGCAGTACTTC. It yields the protein CASSMRQGPYEQYF.